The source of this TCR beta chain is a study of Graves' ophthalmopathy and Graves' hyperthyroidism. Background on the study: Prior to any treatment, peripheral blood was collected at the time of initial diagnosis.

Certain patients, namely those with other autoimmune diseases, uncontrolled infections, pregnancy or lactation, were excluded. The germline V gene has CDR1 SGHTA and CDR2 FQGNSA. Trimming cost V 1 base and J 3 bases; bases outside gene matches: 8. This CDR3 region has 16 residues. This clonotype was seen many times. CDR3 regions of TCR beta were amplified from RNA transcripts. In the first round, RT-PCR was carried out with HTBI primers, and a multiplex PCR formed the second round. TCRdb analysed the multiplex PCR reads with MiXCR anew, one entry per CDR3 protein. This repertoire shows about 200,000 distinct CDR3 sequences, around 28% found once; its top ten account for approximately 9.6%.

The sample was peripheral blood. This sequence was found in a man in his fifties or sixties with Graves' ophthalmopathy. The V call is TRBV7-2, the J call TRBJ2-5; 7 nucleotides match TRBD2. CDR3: CASSLDLWRGKETQYF. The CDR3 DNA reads TGTGCCAGCAGCTTAGATTTGTGGCGGGGGAAAGAGACCCAGTACTTC.